A single sample is the source of the 2 T cell receptor beta chains below, sequenced in a study of blood T cell repertoires in COVID-19. Using immunoSEQ multiplex PCR, the repertoire was profiled, and TCRdb retains in-frame clones only, with some absent. The sample holds 300,000 to 400,000 clones, 85% seen once. The sample taken for sequencing was PBMCs or T cells enriched from blood (not recorded which). Receptors originate from a woman aged 30 to 39 who had been exposed to COVID-19.

The chain uses TRBV7-2 and TRBJ1-2; D not resolved. The germline CDR1 and CDR2 sequences are SGHTA and FQGNSA. The CDR3 contains 14 residues. The V end lost 7 bases, the J end lost 3 bases, and 15 bases lay between the germline ends. Here the CDR3 reads CASTRVVQDYGYTF. DNA of the CDR3: TGTGCCAGCACCCGGGTGGTTCAAGACTATGGCTACACCTTC.

This clone was seen only a few times. The chain is built from TRBV5-1 and TRBJ1-2; D is uncertain. The CDR3 runs 14 residues. Trimming removed 1 base at V and 6 bases at J, with 13 bases between. In germline, CDR1 is SGHRS, CDR2 YFSETQ. CDR3 loop: CASSLFGSPDGYTF. CDR3 sequence (DNA): TGCGCCAGCAGCTTGTTCGGGAGTCCCGATGGCTACACCTTC. The full variable domain, in which reference TRBV5-1 and TRBJ1-2 provide the parts outside the CDR3, is KAGVTQTPRYLIKTRGQQVTLSCSPISGHRSVSWYQQTPGQGLQFLFEYFSETQRNKGNFPGRFSGRQFSNSRSEMNVSTLELGDSALYLCASSLFGSPDGYTFGSGTRLTVV.